These T cell receptor beta chains were read from a single sample in a study of chemoradiotherapy in HPV16-positive cancers. The table came from immunoSEQ multiplex PCR; TCRdb's copy has only in-frame clones and leaves some out. Of 9,500 to 13,000 clones listed, 80% to 85% are singletons. The sample here was tumor tissue, taken from a patient who underwent chemoradiotherapy. These receptors originate from a human donor with HPV-associated anogenital cancer. The CDR3 runs from the conserved cysteine through the conserved F or W. Clone size is shown for a subset of rows, as once, few, many or a class of expanded clone.

j_gene	v_gene	abundance	CDR3aa
TRBJ1-6	TRBV28	NA	CASSLSGGQGASPLHF
TRBJ1-1	TRBV5-1	NA	CASSSTGTGAEAFF
TRBJ2-5	TRBV29-1	once	CSAGRGQETQYF
TRBJ2-7	TRBV6-5	NA	CASSYSGIHEQYF
TRBJ1-1	TRBV19	NA	CASTLGKGNTEAFF
TRBJ1-5	TRBV19	NA	CASSLKRETQPQHF
TRBJ1-5	TRBV6-1	NA	CASSEARGPSNQPQHF
TRBJ2-5	TRBV15	NA	CATRQREEQETQYF
TRBJ1-1	TRBV27	few	CASSWDRGTEAFF
TRBJ1-1	TRBV5-1	NA	CASSVTVLNTEAFF
TRBJ2-1	TRBV11-2	once	CASSQGIAGGRSSYNEQFF
TRBJ1-5	TRBV7-9	NA	CASSLDNQPQHF
TRBJ1-5	TRBV2	NA	CASRGQPDQPQHF
TRBJ2-7	TRBV29-1	NA	CSARLGTGTTYEQYF
TRBJ1-6	TRBV7-6	NA	CASSLGQGYNSPLHF
TRBJ2-7	TRBV6-1	NA	CASSPASGYYEQYF
TRBJ1-4	TRBV5-1	NA	CASGPQGTNEKLFF
TRBJ1-2	TRBV6-5	few	CASRSPGFLYGYTF
TRBJ1-4	TRBV21-1	NA	CASSKARGSEKLFF
TRBJ1-5	TRBV19	NA	CASRATATNPEQPQHF
TRBJ2-2	TRBV30	NA	CAWSRTSGVVTGELFF
TRBJ2-1	TRBV29-1	NA	CSVEGTGYREQFF
TRBJ1-5	TRBV30	NA	CAWSARGTKGFQPQHF
TRBJ1-5	TRBV27	NA	CASSFNGNNQPQHF
TRBJ1-2	TRBV6-1	NA	CASRPAGGVSGYTF
TRBJ1-6	TRBV11-2	NA	CASTPTGGHSPLHF
TRBJ1-1	TRBV7-8	NA	CASSIGQGANTEAFF
TRBJ2-5	TRBV30	NA	CAWSPNAYQETQYF
TRBJ2-5	TRBV29-1	NA	CSVSGTGLQETQYF
TRBJ1-1	TRBV4-1	few	CASSWDPQVNTEAFF
TRBJ1-4	TRBV28	NA	CASSFREKLFF
TRBJ2-3	TRBV29-1	NA	CSVKGQFTDTQYF
TRBJ2-3	TRBV19	NA	CASSNRVRGTDTQYF
TRBJ2-7	TRBV7-8	NA	CASSPEAWGGQYF
TRBJ2-1	TRBV9	NA	CASSTTVSNEQFF
TRBJ2-7	TRBV12-5	NA	CASGLVTGFADF
TRBJ1-2	TRBV5-1	NA	CASSSDRAYGYTF
TRBJ2-3	TRBV30	NA	CAWSRDGASPDTQYF
TRBJ1-4	TRBV28	NA	CASRPGGYNEKLFF
TRBJ1-1	TRBV6-6	once	CASSYDPGHFNTEAFF
TRBJ2-7	TRBV19	NA	CASSESYEQYF
TRBJ1-3	TRBV30	NA	CASDRRYTGNTIYF
TRBJ1-2	TRBV10-3	NA	CATSIGAATKSYTF
TRBJ1-2	TRBV7-9	few	CASSLAERGRFYGYTF
TRBJ1-1	TRBV10-2	NA	CASTTLRGAAEAFF
TRBJ2-5	TRBV7-9	NA	CASSLGVSGLQETQYF
TRBJ2-3	TRBV5-1	few	CASSLGSTDTQYF
TRBJ1-4	TRBV6-5	NA	CASSNYRDRGEKLFF
TRBJ2-7	TRBV7-9	NA	CASSLVVRLAQSYEQYF
TRBJ1-2	TRBV5-5	NA	CASSFSGGYGYTF
TRBJ2-3	TRBV19	NA	CASSIDRTKTQYF
TRBJ2-2	TRBV5-1	NA	CASSLGQGLRPTGELFF
TRBJ2-7	TRBV27	NA	CASSPPGGGAYEQYF
TRBJ1-1	TRBV6-1	NA	CASVDRGRGTEAFF
TRBJ2-1	TRBV6-5	NA	CASRPGTGGYNEQFF
TRBJ1-1	TRBV6-5	once	CASGSRGNTEAFF
TRBJ1-5	TRBV6-1	NA	CASSGGAFGNQPQHF
TRBJ2-4	TRBV7-9	NA	CASSLRGGIQYF